The sample holds a few counts of the clone carrying this TCR beta chain. Its antigen is unidentified. Expressed TCRB transcripts were sequenced because the isolated RNA had all been reverse transcribed beforehand. Clones were sequenced by immunoSEQ multiplex PCR, and TCRdb holds only the in-frame ones, with some missing. The table records 810,000 or so clones, roughly 17% of them present only once. This entry comes from a study of beta chain features in type 1 diabetes. General observations from the study: HLA effects on TCRB rearrangement stayed unresolved here.

Germline V lookup: CDR1 KGHSH, CDR2 LQKENI. V lost 4 bases and J 7 bases, leaving 13 bases between the germline ends. This CDR3 has 13 residues. The chain carries TRBV18 and TRBJ1-2; possible D gene TRBD1, 6 bases. The source material was naive CD4+ T cells from blood. The clonotype originates from a woman between 18 and 29 years old in good health. The CDR3 here is CASSQWDTSGYTF. The CDR3 coding sequence is TGTGCCAGCTCACAATGGGACACGTCTGGCTACACCTTC.